The next 9 T cell receptor beta chains were all read from a single sample in a study of cytomegalovirus exposure and HLA in healthy donors. The study ran its PCR with 60 Vbeta and 13 Jbeta primers. Method: immunoSEQ multiplex PCR; TCRdb's copy keeps in-frame clones and lacks some. The sample yields 90,000 to 150,000 clones, roughly 77% seen once. Sequencing was performed on PBMCs. All receptors come from a man aged 50-59 years in good health and CMV-seropositive.

This clone appeared once. The CDR3 coding sequence is TGTGCCAGCAGTTACTTGGGACAGGGTTACGAGCAGTACTTC. Encoded protein: CASSYLGQGYEQYF. The chain employs TRBV6-6 and TRBJ2-5; 9 nucleotides align to TRBD1. Judging by the DNA end, TRBJ2-7 fits better; the J call may be wrong. The CDR3 covers 14 residues. CDR1 and CDR2 from the germline V gene are MNHNY and SVGAGI (reference sequence).

Regarding this clone: At one end the junction does not follow the germline gene, possibly because of a read error. The sample carries other DNA sequences with the same CDR3. The rearrangement links TRBV6-5 to TRBJ1-1, with D possibly being TRBD1 (5 bases). The CDR3 is 14 amino acids. Per the germline V gene, CDR1 is MNHEY and CDR2 is SVGAGI. The chain's CDR3 is CASSLLGGNTEAFF. The DNA for the CDR3 is TGTGCCAGCAGCCTACTCGGGGGGAACACGGAAGCTTTCTTT.

This sequence joins TRBV27 and TRBJ1-2; D is perhaps TRBD1 (6 bases). Germline CDR1 reads MNHEY; CDR2 reads SMNVEV (reference sequence). V shed 2 bases and J shed 4 bases, with 11 bases lying between them. The CDR3 is 14 amino acids. This CDR3 is CASSLRGAGYGYTF. CDR3 coding DNA: TGTGCCAGCAGTTTACGGGGGGCGGGCTATGGCTACACCTTC.

The V call is TRBV27, the J call TRBJ1-5; TRBD1 might be the D (5 bases). The ends were cut back, 5 bases at V and 3 bases at J, with 11 bases in the middle. The CDR3 covers 14 residues. The V gene's germline CDR1 is MNHEY and CDR2 SMNVEV (reference sequence). CDR3: CASSSAGNNQPQHF. CDR3 in DNA: TGTGCCAGCAGTAGCGCAGGGAACAATCAGCCCCAGCATTTT.

The chain combines TRBV28 with TRBJ1-2; TRBD1 aligns across 9 bases. The CDR3 loop spans 16 amino acids. CDR1 is MDHEN, CDR2 SYDVKM, per germline. The V gene end was trimmed by 3 bases and the J gene end by 0 bases; junction bases not matched to a gene: 5. The CDR3 reads CASSLPGQGANYGYTF. CDR3 nucleotide sequence: TGTGCCAGCAGTTTGCCGGGACAGGGAGCTAACTATGGCTACACCTTC.

V gene TRBV29-1 combines with J gene TRBJ1-2; unclear D gene. Germline-derived CDR1 and CDR2 are SQVTM and ANQGSEA. The V and J ends lost 1 base and 2 bases respectively, with 11 bases between them. This CDR3 contains 14 residues. The CDR3 loop is CSVEGGRINYGYTF. The CDR3 DNA is TGCAGCGTTGAAGGAGGCAGAATCAACTATGGCTACACCTTC.

The V gene is TRBV19, the J gene TRBJ2-7, with D maybe TRBD1 (5 bases). Germline V gives CDR1 LNHDA, CDR2 SQIVND (reference sequence). This CDR3 is 13 amino acids long. V was trimmed by 2 bases and J by 5 bases, leaving 10 bases between them. The DNA for the CDR3 is TGTGCCAGTAGTATACAGGGAACGGACGAGCAGTACTTC. Amino acid sequence: CASSIQGTDEQYF.

The V and J genes are TRBV6-1 and TRBJ1-1; D is unresolved. CDR3 length equals 14 residues. Trimming took 2 bases from V and 2 from J, leaving 9 bases between them. Germline-derived CDR1 and CDR2 are MNHNS and SASEGT. Here the CDR3 DNA reads TGTGCCAGCAGTGAACCCCGCGCTAACACTGAAGCTTTCTTT. Protein sequence: CASSEPRANTEAFF.

The chain couples TRBV4-1 to TRBJ1-3, with D unclear. The CDR3 is made up of 15 amino acids. Germline V gene sequence: CDR1 MGHRA, CDR2 YSYEKL. Trimming pared 0 bases from V and 3 bases from J, leaving 9 bases between. CDR3 bases: TGCGCCAGCAGCCAAGATCCCCGGAGTGGAAACACCATATATTTT. Translated, it gives CASSQDPRSGNTIYF.